This T cell receptor (beta chain) was identified during a study of T cells expressing NK-cell markers. For each CDR3 protein, TCRdb gives one entry from its re-call of the 5' RACE reads, without DNA. The sample spans about 440,000 distinct CDR3 sequences; the ten largest clones claim 7.3%. Whole-study findings and limits: Evidence did not settle whether expanded NKG2C+ T cell clones targeted HCMV.

Looked up from germline, CDR1 is SGHTA and CDR2 is FQGNSA. CDR3 length: 15 amino acids. A remark on this clonotype: Its antigen is as yet unknown.

Sequencing input: blood T cells: a sorted CD56 or NKG2C T cell subset, CD4+ or CD8+ T cells, or bulk PBMC T cells (not recorded which). This receptor was identified in a woman between 18 and 70 years old in good health. This chain uses TRBV7-2 with TRBJ1-2; TCRdb's assignment of TRBD1 cannot be checked, as there is no DNA. CDR3 residues: CASSPPGTEIYGYTF.